A selection of T cell receptor beta chains follows, all from one sample in a study of blood T cell repertoires in COVID-19. Sequencing used immunoSEQ multiplex PCR; TCRdb keeps in-frame clones, though not all of them. The table includes more than 250,000 clones, more than 80% detected once. Material for sequencing was peripheral blood. The receptor set was obtained from a man aged 18 to 35 who had recovered from COVID-19. Each CDR3 is given with its conserved first and last residue. A D gene is named only where the DNA matches it firmly. Clone sizes are given selectively: once, few, many, or a class where the clone is expanded.

V	size	J	D	DNA	CDR3
TRBV12-5	NA	TRBJ2-3	NA	TGTGCTAGTGGTCCCCCGTGGGGGGACGCAGATACGCAGTATTTT	CASGPPWGDADTQYF
TRBV10-3	NA	TRBJ1-5	TRBD1	TGTGCCATCAGTGAAGGGACAGTTAGCAATCAGCCCCAGCATTTT	CAISEGTVSNQPQHF
TRBV11-3	NA	TRBJ1-1	NA	TGTGCCAGCAGCTCAACAGGGATTACTGAAGCTTTCTTT	CASSSTGITEAFF
TRBV6-5	NA	TRBJ1-1	NA	TGTGCCAGCAGTCCCAGGGAGGGGGGCACTGAAGCTTTCTTT	CASSPREGGTEAFF
TRBV7-2	NA	TRBJ1-5	NA	TGTGCCAGCAGCCCAGCGCAGGGCAGCAGCAATCAGCCCCAGCATTTT	CASSPAQGSSNQPQHF
TRBV6-5	few	TRBJ2-3	NA	TGTGCCAGCAGATCGGGATTCACAGATACGCAGTATTTT	CASRSGFTDTQYF
TRBV5-4	NA	TRBJ2-5	NA	TGTGCCAGCAGCTTGCCGGGACTTTGGGGGGAGACCCAGTACTTC	CASSLPGLWGETQYF
TRBV4-1	NA	TRBJ2-7	TRBD2	TGCGCCAGCAGCCAAGAACCGAGTAGGGTAGCGGGGGGGGCGTCCTACGAGCAGTACTTC	CASSQEPSRVAGGASYEQYF
TRBV5-6	once	TRBJ2-4	TRBD2	TGTGCCAGCAGCGCGGGACTAGCGGGCAACATTCAGTACTTC	CASSAGLAGNIQYF
TRBV21-1	NA	TRBJ1-4	NA	TGTGCCAGCAGTAGAGGGGGCATTTGGGAAAAACTGTTTTTT	CASSRGGIWEKLFF
TRBV30	NA	TRBJ1-4	NA	TGTGCCTGGAGTGTTGGGGGGAGGGAAAATGAAAAACTGTTTTTT	CAWSVGGRENEKLFF
TRBV5-1	NA	TRBJ2-3	TRBD2	TGCGCCAGCAGCAAGGACGGTCGGGGGGTGGATACGCAGTATTTT	CASSKDGRGVDTQYF
TRBV13	NA	TRBJ2-2	NA	TGTGCCAGCAGCTTGAGTCCCGGGGAGCTGTTTTTT	CASSLSPGELFF
TRBV7-8	few	TRBJ1-5	NA	TGTGCCAGCAGCGCCGGGGGGGCCCTTACGCCCCAGCATTTT	CASSAGGALTPQHF
TRBV12-5	NA	TRBJ2-7	TRBD1	TGTGCTAGTGGTTTGGTACTTGGACAGGGCGCCACCTCCTACGAGCAGTACTTC	CASGLVLGQGATSYEQYF
TRBV21-1	NA	TRBJ2-3	NA	TGTGCCAGCAGCAAACAACGTTTCCCGATCAAAAAGGGACAGTCTCGCACAGATACGCAGTATTTT	CASSKQRFPIKKGQSRTDTQYF
TRBV18	NA	TRBJ2-1	NA	TGTGCCAGCTCACCCCGGCCCGAGGTACAACAGTTCTTC	CASSPRPEVQQFF
TRBV7-9	NA	TRBJ2-1	TRBD2	TGTGCCAGCAGCCAGGGACTAGCGGGAGAAAGTAGTGAGCAGTTCTTC	CASSQGLAGESSEQFF
TRBV7-3	NA	TRBJ2-3	NA	TGTGCCAGCAGCTCACAGGGTATATGGACAGATACGCAGTATTTT	CASSSQGIWTDTQYF
TRBV11-2	NA	TRBJ2-7	NA	TGTGCCAGCAGCTTGGGTTGGCAGGGCTACGAGCAGTACTTC	CASSLGWQGYEQYF
TRBV7-6	NA	TRBJ2-5	NA	TGTGCCAGCAGCTTAGCAAAACCCCCGAGACATACCCAAGAGACCCAGTACTTC	CASSLAKPPRHTQETQYF
TRBV3-1/TRBV3-2	NA	TRBJ2-7	NA	TGTGCCAGCAGCCACGAGGGGGTCCACGAGCAGTACTTC	CASSHEGVHEQYF
TRBV2	NA	TRBJ1-1	NA	TGTGCCAGCAGTGATTTTGGGGCAGCGAACACTGAAGCTTTCTTT	CASSDFGAANTEAFF
TRBV7-6	NA	TRBJ2-3	TRBD2	TGTGCCAGCAGCTTAGGGGGACTAGCGGCAGATACGCAGTATTTT	CASSLGGLAADTQYF
TRBV5-6	NA	TRBJ2-7	NA	TGTGCCAGCAGTCGCCGACAGCACGAGCAGTACTTC	CASSRRQHEQYF
TRBV12-3/TRBV12-4	NA	TRBJ2-1	TRBD2	TGTGCCAGCAGTTTACGGGGGGATGAGCAGTTCTTC	CASSLRGDEQFF
TRBV7-9	NA	TRBJ2-7	TRBD2	TGTGCCAGCAGCACCCGGGGGCTAGCGGGGGGGCGGACCTCCTACGAGCAGTACTTC	CASSTRGLAGGRTSYEQYF
TRBV18	NA	TRBJ1-1	TRBD1	TGTGCCAGCTCACCACCGGGACAGGGGATATGGAACACTGAAGCTTTCTTT	CASSPPGQGIWNTEAFF
TRBV27	NA	TRBJ1-1	TRBD1	TGTGCCAGCAGTTTGGACAGGGGGCCGAACACTGAAGCTTTCTTT	CASSLDRGPNTEAFF
TRBV27	once	TRBJ2-5	NA	TGTGCCAGCAGCCCACAGACACCCCGGGGGGAGACCCAGTACTTC	CASSPQTPRGETQYF
TRBV6-4	NA	TRBJ1-2	NA	TGTGCCAGCAGTGACCCAGGGCAGGGGATCTATGGCTACACCTTC	CASSDPGQGIYGYTF
TRBV27	NA	TRBJ1-4	NA	TGTGCCAGCAGCTCCAGGGTTGAAGGCGGTGAAAAACTGTTTTTT	CASSSRVEGGEKLFF
TRBV6-1	NA	TRBJ1-2	NA	TGTGCCAGCAGTGAATTAGTGGACAGTATATATGGCTACACCTTC	CASSELVDSIYGYTF
TRBV7-3	once	TRBJ1-2	TRBD1	TGTGCCAGCAGCTCCAGGACAGGGGAAGAGGGCTACACCTTC	CASSSRTGEEGYTF
TRBV3-1/TRBV3-2	NA	TRBJ2-4	NA	TGTGCCAGCAGCCACGGGGAACCCAAAAACATTCAGTACTTC	CASSHGEPKNIQYF
TRBV12-1	NA	TRBJ2-4	NA	TGTGCCAGCAGCTTCGTTCTACTCCGGGACAGGGGGACTCGGGTGGACATTCAGTACTTC	CASSFVLLRDRGTRVDIQYF
TRBV11-2	NA	TRBJ2-2	TRBD1	TGTGCCAGCAGCTCCAGGGGGCAGGACACCGGGGAGCTGTTTTTT	CASSSRGQDTGELFF
TRBV12-3/TRBV12-4	NA	TRBJ2-7	NA	TGTGCCAGCAGTCTCCTGGGGGCGAGCGAGCAGTACTTC	CASSLLGASEQYF
TRBV18	NA	TRBJ1-6	NA	TGTGCCAGCTCACCAGGAAGAGAGGGTTCACCCCTCCACTTT	CASSPGREGSPLHF
TRBV6-5	NA	TRBJ2-7	NA	TGTGCCAGCAGTAATATTAAAACAGGTTCCTACGAGCAGTACTTC	CASSNIKTGSYEQYF
TRBV5-1	NA	TRBJ2-7	TRBD2	TGCGCCAGCAGCTTGGCCGGGGGGGAGGCCTACGAGCAGTACTTC	CASSLAGGEAYEQYF
TRBV18	once	TRBJ2-3	TRBD1	TGTGCCAGCTCACCACCCCGACAGGGGACCACAGATACGCAGTATTTT	CASSPPRQGTTDTQYF
TRBV12-3/TRBV12-4	few	TRBJ2-2	NA	TGTGCCAGCAGTTTAAAACAAACCGGGGAGCTGTTTTTT	CASSLKQTGELFF
TRBV5-1	NA	TRBJ2-7	NA	TGCGCCAGCAGCTTGGGTCAGGACAACGAGCAGTACTTC	CASSLGQDNEQYF
TRBV4-2	NA	TRBJ2-3	TRBD1	TGTGCCAGCAGCCATGAACAGGGGGCGCGCTCAGATACGCAGTATTTT	CASSHEQGARSDTQYF